This TCR beta chain was sequenced for a study of Graves' ophthalmopathy and Graves' hyperthyroidism. Across the whole study: No progression to ophthalmopathy over 18 months defined stable hyperthyroidism.

Study-level findings and limits: Blood also harbored most expanded thyroid clonotypes above 0.001 frequency.

Amplification of TCR beta CDR3 regions used RNA transcripts. The first round was an RT-PCR with HTBI primers, and the second round was a multiplex PCR. TCRdb processed the multiplex PCR reads anew with MiXCR; each CDR3 protein has one entry. The data contain 560,000 or so distinct CDR3 sequences, approximately 35% of them singletons. For this clonotype: Its antigen is currently unknown.

The study excluded patients with other autoimmune diseases, uncontrolled infections, pregnancy or lactation. The CDR3 covers 14 residues. The V gene lost 3 bases and the J gene lost 5 bases, with 13 bases spanning the gap. The specimen sequenced was peripheral blood or thyroid tissue (not recorded which). This chain links TRBV12-3 or TRBV12-4 with TRBJ2-5; D is possibly TRBD1 or TRBD2 (5 bases each). This TCR came from an adult man with Graves' hyperthyroidism. Here the CDR3 reads CASSFSVGVETQYF. The CDR3 region has the DNA TGTGCCAGCAGTTTTTCCGTGGGGGTTGAGACCCAGTACTTC.